The 19 T cell receptor beta chains listed next were all sequenced from one sample in a study of cytomegalovirus exposure and HLA in healthy donors. The PCR had 60 Vbeta and 13 Jbeta primers. TCRdb's copy holds only in-frame clones and misses some; the assay was immunoSEQ multiplex PCR. Altogether around 62,000 clones are present, around 75% being singletons, with the ten largest covering over 7.5%. Sequencing was performed on PBMCs. These receptors all come from a man between 60 and 70 years old in good health and CMV-seropositive.

J is TRBJ1-5 and V is TRBV28; perhaps TRBD1 as D (6 bases). Looked up from germline, CDR1 is MDHEN and CDR2 is SYDVKM. The CDR3 has 14 amino acids. V was pared by 3 bases and J by 6 bases, with 12 bases between. CDR3 region: CASSFLTGSQPQHF. Here the CDR3 DNA reads TGTGCCAGCAGTTTCTTAACAGGGAGTCAGCCCCAGCATTTT.

The chain carries TRBV5-1 and TRBJ2-3; 8 bases map to TRBD2. Germline V CDR1 and CDR2: SGHRS, YFSETQ. The CDR3 runs to 14 residues. Trimming at V came to 5 bases and at J to 6 bases, leaving 8 bases not matched to a gene. The CDR3 DNA reads TGCGCCAGCAGGGGAATAGCGGGGACTGATACGCAGTATTTT. It codes for CASRGIAGTDTQYF.

V usage is TRBV6-6 and J usage is TRBJ2-7; no firm D call. Germline V CDR1 and CDR2: MNHNY, SVGAGI (reference sequence). Trimming cost V 7 bases and J 10 bases, with 20 bases left between them. This CDR3 is 13 amino acids long. The CDR3 sequence: CASTPRGGSVQYF. The CDR3 region has the DNA TGTGCCAGCACTCCCCGTGGCGGATCAGTTCAGTACTTC.

The chain has TRBV19 and TRBJ2-1; 7 nucleotides agree with TRBD1. Germline values: CDR1 LNHDA, CDR2 SQIVND (reference sequence). The CDR3 sequence is 13 residues long. V shed 0 bases and J 10 bases; nucleotides not matched to a gene: 3. The CDR3 nucleotides are TGTGCCAGTAGTATAGAAGGGGGCGGGGAGCAGTTCTTC. Translating gives CASSIEGGGEQFF.

The rearrangement joins TRBV29-1 to TRBJ1-2; no definite D call. The germline gives CDR1 SQVTM, CDR2 ANQGSEA. This CDR3 contains 12 residues. Trimming shortened V by 0 bases and J by 8 bases, and 10 bases separated the two germline ends. CDR3 sequence reads: CSVEDYGRGYTF. Written as DNA, the CDR3 is TGCAGCGTTGAAGATTACGGGAGAGGCTACACCTTC.

To note about this clone: Other DNA sequences in this specimen translate into the identical CDR3. The chain links TRBV7-9 to TRBJ1-2, with 9 bases identical to TRBD1. The V segment lost 5 bases and the J segment 3 bases; nucleotides outside the gene matches: 10. This CDR3 has 16 amino acids. The V gene's germline CDR1 is SEHNR and CDR2 FQNEAQ (reference sequence). The CDR3 loop is CASSHPRDRDHYGYTF. CDR3 sequence (DNA): TGTGCCAGCAGCCACCCCCGGGACAGGGACCACTATGGCTACACCTTC.

The J gene is TRBJ1-2, the V gene TRBV11-2; 10 nucleotides line up with TRBD1. Germline loops: CDR1 SGHAT, CDR2 FQNNGV. This CDR3 has 13 residues. V was pared by 3 bases and J by 8 bases, with 3 bases of the junction left unmatched. As DNA, the CDR3 is TGTGCCAGCAGCTTGGGACAGGGGCTCGGCTACACCTTC. It codes for CASSLGQGLGYTF.

This clone was picked up a small number of times. This chain connects TRBV6-1 to TRBJ2-7, with 8 bases matching TRBD1. Trimming took 6 bases from V and 3 from J; bases not matched to a gene: 10. Germline V CDR1 and CDR2: MNHNS, SASEGT. The CDR3 consists of 15 residues. The CDR3 region has the DNA TGTGCCAGCAGCCGGTCAGACACAGGGGGCTACGAGCAGTACTTC. Protein: CASSRSDTGGYEQYF.

The chain links TRBV5-4 to TRBJ1-5; D not resolved. The V gene lost 0 bases and the J gene lost 5 bases, with 6 bases spanning the gap. The CDR3 length is 13 residues. Germline V CDR1 and CDR2: SGHNT, YYREEE (reference sequence). The CDR3 coding sequence is TGTGCCAGCAGCTTGGGGGGAGATCAGCCCCAGCATTTT. It yields the protein CASSLGGDQPQHF.

This chain links TRBV6-1 with TRBJ2-7; TRBD1 aligns across 9 bases. Germline CDR1 MNHNS, CDR2 SASEGT. Trimming removed 0 bases from V and 2 bases from J; junction bases left unmatched: 8. This CDR3 spans 17 amino acids. The CDR3 loop is CASSEADTGGFPYEQYF. In nucleotides, the CDR3 is TGTGCCAGCAGTGAAGCTGATACAGGGGGCTTCCCCTACGAGCAGTACTTC.

The J gene is TRBJ2-5, the V gene TRBV10-3; no definite D call. The germline V and J ends were trimmed by 2 bases and 5 bases, with 9 bases remaining between them. This CDR3 is 13 amino acids long. The germline V gene has CDR1 ENHRY and CDR2 SYGVKD. Written as DNA, the CDR3 is TGTGCCATCAGTGAGAGCCGTTCCGAGACCCAGTACTTC. Its translation is CAISESRSETQYF.

The chain couples TRBV4-1 to TRBJ2-2; weak D call: TRBD2 (6 bases). CDR1 is MGHRA, CDR2 YSYEKL, per germline. The CDR3 sequence is 18 residues long. Trimming shortened V by 1 base and J by 5 bases, and 20 bases separated the two germline ends. The CDR3 coding sequence is TGCGCCAGCAGCCAAGGAATTTTCGGGAGAAGGGGAACCGGGGAGCTGTTTTTT. Amino acid sequence: CASSQGIFGRRGTGELFF.

The chain links TRBV6-5 to TRBJ1-2; D unclear. The ends were cut back, 4 bases at V and 2 bases at J, with 14 bases in the middle. CDR1 MNHEY and CDR2 SVGAGI come from the germline V gene. This CDR3 has 15 residues. This chain's CDR3 is CASSSVAALNYGYTF. In nucleotides, the CDR3 is TGTGCCAGCAGTTCCGTTGCGGCCCTAAACTATGGCTACACCTTC.

The chain combines TRBV5-4 with TRBJ1-4, with 9 bases matching TRBD1. V gave up 2 bases and J gave up 8 bases; unmatched junction bases: 10. The germline gives CDR1 SGHNT, CDR2 YYREEE (reference sequence). The CDR3 has 16 amino acids. This CDR3 reads CASSFGGYRGLEKLFF. CDR3 DNA: TGTGCCAGCAGCTTTGGAGGCTACAGGGGGCTAGAAAAACTGTTTTTT.

This clone is a singleton in its sample. The V call is TRBV6-5, the J call TRBJ1-5; the D gene is possibly TRBD1 (5 bases). The germline V and J ends were trimmed by 2 bases and 6 bases, with 11 bases remaining between them. Germline-derived CDR1 and CDR2 are MNHEY and SVGAGI. This CDR3 is built from 14 residues. The CDR3 region is CASSYGRDRQPQHF. The CDR3 nucleotides read TGTGCCAGCAGTTACGGGCGGGACCGTCAGCCCCAGCATTTT.

The table lists this clone with a few counts. The chain is built from TRBV6-1 and TRBJ2-5, with 10 bases identical to TRBD2. Germline-derived CDR1 and CDR2 are MNHNS and SASEGT. V lost 3 bases, J lost 0 bases, and 4 bases stayed unmatched. This CDR3 has 16 residues. The CDR3 region is CASSELTSGDQETQYF. In DNA form, the CDR3 reads TGTGCCAGCAGTGAGCTCACTAGCGGGGACCAAGAGACCCAGTACTTC.

On this clone itself: At one boundary the junction diverges from the germline segment, which might be a read error. The rearrangement joins TRBV7-9 to TRBJ2-7, with D possibly being TRBD1 or TRBD2 (7 bases each). This CDR3 is built from 14 residues. Germline V lookup: CDR1 SEHNR, CDR2 FQNEAQ (reference sequence). The CDR3 DNA sequence: TGTTCCAGCAGCGGGGACAGCGCGGCCTACGAGCAGTACTTC. It encodes CSSSGDSAAYEQYF.

The chain carries TRBV5-5 and TRBJ1-2, with TRBD1 identical over 9 bases. Germline loops: CDR1 SGHKS, CDR2 YYEKEE (reference sequence). The V segment lost 3 bases and the J segment 8 bases; nucleotides outside the gene matches: 8. CDR3 length: 14 residues. The CDR3 spells CASSSQGARRGYTF. Written as DNA, the CDR3 is TGTGCCAGCAGCTCACAGGGGGCGCGGAGAGGCTACACCTTC.

By its share, this clone is medium-sized. The chain has TRBV2 and TRBJ2-7, with 8 bases that match TRBD2. J lost 5 bases, V lost 6 bases, and 9 bases had no gene match. CDR1 SNHLY and CDR2 FYNNEI come from the germline V gene. The CDR3 is made up of 14 amino acids. CDR3 sequence (DNA): TGTGCCAGCAGCTGGGGACTAGAAGTCAACGAGCAGTACTTC. Residues: CASSWGLEVNEQYF.